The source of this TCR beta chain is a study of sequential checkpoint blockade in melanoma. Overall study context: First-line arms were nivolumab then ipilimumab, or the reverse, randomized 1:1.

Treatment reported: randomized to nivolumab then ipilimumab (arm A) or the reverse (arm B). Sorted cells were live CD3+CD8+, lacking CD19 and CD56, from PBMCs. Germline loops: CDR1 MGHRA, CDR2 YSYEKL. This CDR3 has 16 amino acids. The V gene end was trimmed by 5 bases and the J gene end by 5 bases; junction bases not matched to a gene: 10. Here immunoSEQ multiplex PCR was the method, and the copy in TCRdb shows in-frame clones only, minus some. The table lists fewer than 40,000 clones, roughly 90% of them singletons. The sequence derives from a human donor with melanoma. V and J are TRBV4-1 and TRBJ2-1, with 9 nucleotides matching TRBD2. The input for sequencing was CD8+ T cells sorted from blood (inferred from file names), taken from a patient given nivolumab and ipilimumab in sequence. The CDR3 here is CASSTLAGRSNNEQFF. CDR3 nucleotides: TGCGCCAGCAGCACCCTAGCGGGAAGGAGTAACAATGAGCAGTTCTTC.